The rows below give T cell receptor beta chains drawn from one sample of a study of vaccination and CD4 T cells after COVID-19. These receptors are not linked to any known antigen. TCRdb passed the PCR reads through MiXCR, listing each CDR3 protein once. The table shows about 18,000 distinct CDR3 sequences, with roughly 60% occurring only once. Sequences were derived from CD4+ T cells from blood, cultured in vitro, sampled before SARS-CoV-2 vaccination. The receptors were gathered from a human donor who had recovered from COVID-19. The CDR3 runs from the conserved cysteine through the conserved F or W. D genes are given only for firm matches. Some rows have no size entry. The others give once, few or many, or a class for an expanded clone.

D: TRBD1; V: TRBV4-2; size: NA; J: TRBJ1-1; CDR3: CASSQDRFRGPLNTEAFF; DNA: TGTGCCAGCAGCCAAGATCGTTTTAGGGGGCCCTTGAACACTGAAGCTTTCTTT
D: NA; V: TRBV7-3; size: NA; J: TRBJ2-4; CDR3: CASSLNRDKQQYF; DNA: TGTGCCAGCAGCTTAAATCGGGACAAGCAGCAGTACTTC
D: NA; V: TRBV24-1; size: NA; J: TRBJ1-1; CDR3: CATSDSGGAGTEAFF; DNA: TGTGCCACCAGTGATTCTGGGGGGGCAGGCACTGAAGCTTTCTTT
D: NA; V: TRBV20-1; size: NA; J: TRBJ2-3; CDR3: CSGQVTDTQYF; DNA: TGCAGTGGACAAGTCACAGATACGCAGTATTTT
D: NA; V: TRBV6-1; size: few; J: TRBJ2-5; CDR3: CASSRTHHRVGETQYF; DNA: TGTGCCAGCAGTCGCACCCACCACAGGGTTGGGGAGACCCAGTACTTC
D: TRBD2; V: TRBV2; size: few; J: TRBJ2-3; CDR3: CASRVAGGTDTQYF; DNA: TGTGCCAGCAGGGTAGCGGGAGGCACAGATACGCAGTATTTT
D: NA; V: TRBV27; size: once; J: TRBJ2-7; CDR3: CASRKQGHDEQYF; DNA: TGTGCCAGCAGAAAACAGGGTCACGACGAGCAGTACTTC
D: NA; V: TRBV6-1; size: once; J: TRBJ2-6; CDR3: CASLPFRGANVLTF; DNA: TGTGCCAGCCTGCCGTTTCGTGGGGCCAACGTCCTGACTTTC
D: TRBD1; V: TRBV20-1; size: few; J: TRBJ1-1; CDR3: CSASGQGMNTEAFF; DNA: TGCAGTGCTAGTGGACAGGGCATGAACACTGAAGCTTTCTTT
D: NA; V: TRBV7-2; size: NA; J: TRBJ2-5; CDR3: CASSRQRGETQYF; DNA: TGTGCCAGCAGCAGACAGAGGGGAGAGACCCAGTACTTC
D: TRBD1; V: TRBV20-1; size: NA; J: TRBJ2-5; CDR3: CSAFGQGETQYF; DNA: TGCAGTGCTTTCGGACAGGGGGAGACCCAGTACTTC
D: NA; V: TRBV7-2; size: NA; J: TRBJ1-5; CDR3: CASSSGRSNQPQHF; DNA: TGTGCCAGCAGCTCAGGGAGGAGCAATCAGCCCCAGCATTTT
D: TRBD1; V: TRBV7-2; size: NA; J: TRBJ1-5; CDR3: CASSLGRGEQPQHF; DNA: TGTGCCAGCAGCTTGGGCAGGGGGGAGCAGCCCCAGCATTTT
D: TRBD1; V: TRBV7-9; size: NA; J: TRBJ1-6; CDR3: CASALDRGNSPLHF; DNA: TGTGCCAGCGCCCTGGACAGGGGTAATTCACCCCTCCACTTT
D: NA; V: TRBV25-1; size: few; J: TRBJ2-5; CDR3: CASSERAPGPVETQYF; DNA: TGTGCCAGCAGTGAAAGGGCTCCGGGCCCGGTGGAGACCCAGTACTTC
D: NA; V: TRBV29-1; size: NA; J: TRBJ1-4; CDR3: CSVGGGVEKLFF; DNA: TGCAGCGTGGGAGGGGGGGTAGAAAAACTGTTTTTT
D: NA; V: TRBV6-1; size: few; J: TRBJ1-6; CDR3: CASSEIMGQSSPSLHF; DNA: TGTGCCAGCAGTGAAATCATGGGACAAAGTTCGCCCTCGCTCCACTTT
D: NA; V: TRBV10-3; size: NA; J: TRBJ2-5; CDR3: CAISEPRFGAQETQYF; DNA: TGTGCCATCAGTGAGCCCCGTTTCGGGGCACAAGAGACCCAGTACTTC
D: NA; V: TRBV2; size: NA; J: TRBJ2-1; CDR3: CASTSSLVHNEQFF; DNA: TGTGCCAGCACATCTAGCTTGGTCCACAATGAGCAGTTCTTC
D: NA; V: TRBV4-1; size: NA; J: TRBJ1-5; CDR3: CASSQDAGNVNQPQHF; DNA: TGCGCCAGCAGCCAAGATGCAGGGAACGTCAATCAGCCCCAGCATTTT
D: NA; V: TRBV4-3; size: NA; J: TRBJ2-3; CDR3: CASSQDTDRTQYF; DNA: TGCGCCAGCAGCCAGGACACAGATCGGACGCAGTATTTT
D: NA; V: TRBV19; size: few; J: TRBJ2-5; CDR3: CASSMLASKGETQYF; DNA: TGTGCCAGTAGTATGCTAGCGTCTAAGGGGGAGACCCAGTACTTC
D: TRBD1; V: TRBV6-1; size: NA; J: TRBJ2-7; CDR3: CASSAGTGASYEQYF; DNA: TGTGCCAGCAGTGCCGGGACAGGGGCCTCCTACGAGCAGTACTTC
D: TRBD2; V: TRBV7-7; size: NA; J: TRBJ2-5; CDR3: CASSKGTSGQETQYF; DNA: TGTGCCAGCAGCAAGGGGACTAGCGGCCAAGAGACCCAGTACTTC
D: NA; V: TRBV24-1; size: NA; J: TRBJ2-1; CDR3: CATSDAAGIKYNEQFF; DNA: TGTGCCACCAGTGATGCCGCAGGGATTAAGTACAATGAGCAGTTCTTC
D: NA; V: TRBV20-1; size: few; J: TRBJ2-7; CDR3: CSARGLIGVAYEQYF; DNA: TGCAGTGCTAGGGGCCTGATAGGGGTGGCCTACGAGCAGTACTTC
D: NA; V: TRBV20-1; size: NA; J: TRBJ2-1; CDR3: CSASPPAGRSSYNEQFF; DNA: TGCAGTGCTAGCCCCCCTGCGGGACGAAGCTCCTACAATGAGCAGTTCTTC
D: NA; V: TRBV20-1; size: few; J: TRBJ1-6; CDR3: CSASGVGGNSPLHF; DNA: TGCAGTGCTAGCGGGGTTGGGGGTAATTCACCCCTCCACTTT
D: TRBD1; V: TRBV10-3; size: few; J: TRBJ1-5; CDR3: CAISEGQGDQPQHF; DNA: TGTGCCATCAGTGAGGGACAGGGAGATCAGCCCCAGCATTTT
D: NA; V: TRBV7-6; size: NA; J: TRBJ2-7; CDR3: CASSMNTGEQYF; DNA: TGTGCCAGCAGCATGAATACGGGCGAGCAGTACTTC
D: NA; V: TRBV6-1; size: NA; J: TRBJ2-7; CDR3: CASSDYLSKQYF; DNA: TGTGCCAGCAGTGACTACCTATCCAAGCAGTACTTC
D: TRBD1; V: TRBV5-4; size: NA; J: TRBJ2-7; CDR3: CAGSGTGGVLGSYEQYF; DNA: TGTGCCGGTTCCGGGACAGGGGGCGTATTAGGGTCCTACGAGCAGTACTTC
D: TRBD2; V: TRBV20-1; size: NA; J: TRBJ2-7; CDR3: CSAKWLAGGEQYF; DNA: TGCAGTGCTAAATGGCTAGCGGGCGGCGAGCAGTACTTC
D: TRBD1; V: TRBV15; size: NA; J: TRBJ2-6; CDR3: CATSRVDRDYSGANVLTF; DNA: TGTGCCACCAGCAGAGTGGACAGGGATTACTCTGGGGCCAACGTCCTGACTTTC
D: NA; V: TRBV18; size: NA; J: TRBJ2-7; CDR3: CASSPALAYEQYF; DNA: TGTGCCAGCTCACCAGCCCTGGCCTACGAGCAGTACTTC
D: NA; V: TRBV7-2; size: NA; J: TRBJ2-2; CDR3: CASSLTGLRTGELFF; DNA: TGTGCCAGCAGCTTAACGGGACTGAGGACCGGGGAGCTGTTTTTT
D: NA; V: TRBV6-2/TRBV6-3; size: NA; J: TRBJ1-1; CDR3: CASSYSIDTEAFF; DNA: TGTGCCAGCAGTTACTCGATTGATACTGAAGCTTTCTTT
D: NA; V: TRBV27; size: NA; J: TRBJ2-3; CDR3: CASSFLTDGIGTDTQYF; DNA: TGTGCCAGCAGTTTCCTCACGGACGGCATCGGCACAGATACGCAGTATTTT
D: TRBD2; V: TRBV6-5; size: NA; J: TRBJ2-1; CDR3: CASSYKLTSASSEQFF; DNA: TGTGCCAGCAGTTACAAGTTAACTAGCGCGAGCTCTGAGCAGTTCTTC
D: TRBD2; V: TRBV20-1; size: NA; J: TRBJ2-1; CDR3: CSAVDGTSGYNEQFF; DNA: TGCAGTGCTGTCGACGGGACTAGCGGGTACAATGAGCAGTTCTTC
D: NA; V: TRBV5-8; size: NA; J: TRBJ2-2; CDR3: CASSHSWADGELFF; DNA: TGTGCCAGCAGCCATTCTTGGGCAGACGGGGAGCTGTTTTTT
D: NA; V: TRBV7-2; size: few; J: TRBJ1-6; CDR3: CASSLDGNNSPLHF; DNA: TGTGCCAGCAGCTTAGACGGAAATAATTCACCCCTCCACTTT
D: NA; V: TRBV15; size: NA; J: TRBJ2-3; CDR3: CATSSRVLAGTDTQYF; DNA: TGTGCCACCAGCAGCCGGGTCCTTGCAGGAACAGATACGCAGTATTTT
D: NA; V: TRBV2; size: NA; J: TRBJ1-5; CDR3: CASSDRSNQPQHF; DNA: TGTGCCAGCAGTGACAGAAGCAATCAGCCCCAGCATTTT
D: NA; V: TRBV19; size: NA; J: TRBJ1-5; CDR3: CASSTGNRLPQHF; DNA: TGTGCCAGTAGTACCGGTAATAGGCTGCCCCAGCATTTT
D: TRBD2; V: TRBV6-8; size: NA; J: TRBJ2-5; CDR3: CASSNSGTSEGQETQYF; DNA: TGTGCCAGCAGCAATTCCGGGACTAGCGAGGGGCAAGAGACCCAGTACTTC
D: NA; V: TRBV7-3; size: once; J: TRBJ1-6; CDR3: CASSDLGKTGSPLHF; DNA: TGTGCCAGCAGCGACCTTGGGAAAACGGGTTCACCCCTCCACTTT
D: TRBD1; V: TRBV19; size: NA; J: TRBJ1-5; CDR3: CASSQTGVNQPQHF; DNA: TGTGCCAGTAGTCAGACAGGGGTCAATCAGCCCCAGCATTTT
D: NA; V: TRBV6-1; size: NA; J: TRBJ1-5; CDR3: CASSEGALRGAQHF; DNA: TGTGCCAGCAGTGAAGGGGCGCTTCGGGGGGCCCAGCATTTT
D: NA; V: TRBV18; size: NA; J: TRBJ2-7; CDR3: CASSTNSAYEQYF; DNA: TGTGCCAGCTCAACTAACTCAGCCTACGAGCAGTACTTC
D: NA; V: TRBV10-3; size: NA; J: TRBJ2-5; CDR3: CAIAFAAQTQYF; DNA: TGTGCCATCGCTTTTGCTGCGCAGACCCAGTACTTC
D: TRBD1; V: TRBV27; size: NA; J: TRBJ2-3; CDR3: CASSSFTGVYTQYF; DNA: TGTGCCAGCAGTTCATTCACAGGGGTTTATACGCAGTATTTT
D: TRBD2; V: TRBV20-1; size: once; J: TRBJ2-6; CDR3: CSARGTSAKSGANVLTF; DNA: TGCAGTGCTAGAGGGACTAGCGCGAAATCTGGAGCCAACGTCCTGACTTTC